By its share, the clone carrying this T cell receptor (beta chain) is medium-sized. Its specificity is unknown. General study findings and limits: Tumor memory CD4+ T cell TCR gene usage was found to cluster with blood and lymph node memory CD4+ cells and with lymph node naive CD4+ cells. Tumor-infiltrating Treg TCR alpha and beta sequences overlapped most with tumor naive CD4+ T cells, then blood naive.

TRBV12-4/TRBJ1-2 clonotypes were amplified with adaptor-ligated barcode primers. TCRdb re-analysed the multiplex PCR reads in MiXCR, keeping a single row per CDR3 protein. The sample records approximately 500 distinct CDR3 sequences, 7.8% being singletons. Tregs were sorted as CD4+CD25+CD127-/low cells. The V and J ends lost 6 bases and 2 bases respectively, with 10 bases between them. The CDR3 runs 13 residues. This TCR derives from a female donor with breast cancer. The material sequenced was tumor-infiltrating Tregs sorted from the breast tumor. This sequence joins TRBV12-3 or TRBV12-4 and TRBJ1-2, with TRBD1 as a possible D gene (6 bases). As DNA, the CDR3 is TGTGCCAGCAGACAGGGCCTCAACTATGGCTACACCTTC. It yields the protein CASRQGLNYGYTF.